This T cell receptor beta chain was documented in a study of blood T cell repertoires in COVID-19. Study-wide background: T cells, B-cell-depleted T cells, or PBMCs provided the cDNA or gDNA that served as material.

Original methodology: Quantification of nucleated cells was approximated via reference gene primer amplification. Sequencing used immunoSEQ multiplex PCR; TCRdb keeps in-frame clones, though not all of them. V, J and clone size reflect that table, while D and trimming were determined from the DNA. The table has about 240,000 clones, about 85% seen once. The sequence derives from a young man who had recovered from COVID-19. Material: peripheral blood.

The CDR3 DNA reads as TGTGCCAGCAGTGGGTCACTAGCGGTTAGCACAGATACGCAGTATTTT. Translating gives CASSGSLAVSTDTQYF. J is TRBJ2-3 and V is TRBV27, with 8 bases identical to TRBD2. Per the germline V gene, CDR1 is MNHEY and CDR2 is SMNVEV (reference sequence). Trimming cost V 5 bases and J 0 bases; bases outside gene matches: 7. The CDR3 spans 16 residues.